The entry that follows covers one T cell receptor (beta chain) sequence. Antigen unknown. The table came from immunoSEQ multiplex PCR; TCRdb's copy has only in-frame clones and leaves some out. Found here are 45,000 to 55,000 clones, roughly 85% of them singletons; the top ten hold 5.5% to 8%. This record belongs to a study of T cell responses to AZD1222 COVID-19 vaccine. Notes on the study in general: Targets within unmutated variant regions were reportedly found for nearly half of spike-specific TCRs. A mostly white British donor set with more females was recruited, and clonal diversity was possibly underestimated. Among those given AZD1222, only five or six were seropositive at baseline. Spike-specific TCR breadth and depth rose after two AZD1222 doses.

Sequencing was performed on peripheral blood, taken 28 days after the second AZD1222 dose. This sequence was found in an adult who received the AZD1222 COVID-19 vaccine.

The CDR3 sequence is CASSQRTGQVKNTEAFF. Written as DNA, the CDR3 is TGTGCCAGCAGCCAACGGACAGGGCAAGTTAAGAACACTGAAGCTTTCTTT. The rearrangement uses TRBV3-1 (or the pseudogene TRBV3-2) and TRBJ1-1; 8 nucleotides line up with TRBD1. V was pared by 2 bases and J by 1 base, with 9 bases of the junction left unmatched. This CDR3 spans 17 amino acids. The germline V gene encodes CDR1 LGHDT and CDR2 YNNKEL (reference sequence).